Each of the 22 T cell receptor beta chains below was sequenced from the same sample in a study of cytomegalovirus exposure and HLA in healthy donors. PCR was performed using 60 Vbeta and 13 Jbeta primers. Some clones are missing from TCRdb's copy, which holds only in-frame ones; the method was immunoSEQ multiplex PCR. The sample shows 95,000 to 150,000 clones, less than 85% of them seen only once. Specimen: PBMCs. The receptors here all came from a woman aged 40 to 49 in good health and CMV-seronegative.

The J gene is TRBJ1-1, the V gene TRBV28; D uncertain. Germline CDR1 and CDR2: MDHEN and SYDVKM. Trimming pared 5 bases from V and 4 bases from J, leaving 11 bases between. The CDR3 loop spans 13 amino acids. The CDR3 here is CASSATASTEAFF. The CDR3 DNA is TGTGCCAGCAGTGCGACTGCGTCCACTGAAGCTTTCTTT.

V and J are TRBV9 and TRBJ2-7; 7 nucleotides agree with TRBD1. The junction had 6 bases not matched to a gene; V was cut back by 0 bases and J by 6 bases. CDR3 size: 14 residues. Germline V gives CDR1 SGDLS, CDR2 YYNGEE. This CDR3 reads CASSVDPGGAEQYF. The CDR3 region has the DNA TGTGCCAGCAGCGTAGATCCAGGGGGAGCCGAGCAGTACTTC.

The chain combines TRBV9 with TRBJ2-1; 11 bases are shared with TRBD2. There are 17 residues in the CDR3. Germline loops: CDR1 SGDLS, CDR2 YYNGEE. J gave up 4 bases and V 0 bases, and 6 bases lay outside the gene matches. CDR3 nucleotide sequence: TGTGCCAGCAGCGTAGGTAGCGGGGGGGCGGGTTACAATGAGCAGTTCTTC. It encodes CASSVGSGGAGYNEQFF.

This chain's CDR3 is CASRTGTSGSQEQYF. For the CDR3, the DNA is TGTGCCAGCAGAACCGGGACTAGCGGGAGTCAGGAGCAGTACTTC. The rearrangement joins TRBV6-5 to TRBJ2-7; 14 nucleotides agree with TRBD2. The CDR3 loop spans 15 amino acids. Unmatched junction bases numbered 8, after V lost 6 bases and J lost 7 bases. CDR1 and CDR2 from the germline V gene are MNHEY and SVGAGI.

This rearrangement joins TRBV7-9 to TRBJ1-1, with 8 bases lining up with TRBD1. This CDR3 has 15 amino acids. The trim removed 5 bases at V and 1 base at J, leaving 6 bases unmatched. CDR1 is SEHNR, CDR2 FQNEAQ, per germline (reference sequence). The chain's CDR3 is CASSPSGTGNTEAFF. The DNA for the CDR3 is TGTGCCAGCAGCCCCTCCGGGACAGGGAACACTGAAGCTTTCTTT.

CDR3 nucleotide sequence: TGTGCCAGCAGCGAGGGAGGGGGTTCCCTCCACTTT. It is translated as CASSEGGGSLHF. V and J are TRBV7-9 and TRBJ1-6; D is possibly TRBD1 (6 bases). Germline V gives CDR1 SEHNR, CDR2 FQNEAQ (reference sequence). CDR3 length equals 12 residues. V lost 5 bases to trimming and J lost 14 bases, with 13 bases between them.

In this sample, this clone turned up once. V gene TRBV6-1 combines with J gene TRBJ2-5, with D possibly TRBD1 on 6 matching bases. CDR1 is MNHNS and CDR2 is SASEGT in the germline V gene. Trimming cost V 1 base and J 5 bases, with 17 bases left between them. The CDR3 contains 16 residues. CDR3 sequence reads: CASSEGGHVGPETQYF. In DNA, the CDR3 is TGTGCCAGCAGTGAAGGGGGACACGTCGGGCCTGAGACCCAGTACTTC.

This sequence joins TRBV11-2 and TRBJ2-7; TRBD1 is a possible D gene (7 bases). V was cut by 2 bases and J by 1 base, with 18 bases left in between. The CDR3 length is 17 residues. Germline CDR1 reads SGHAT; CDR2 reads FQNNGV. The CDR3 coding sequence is TGTGCCAGCAGCTTATATTCGCGGGACAGTAATTCCTACGAGCAGTACTTC. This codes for CASSLYSRDSNSYEQYF.

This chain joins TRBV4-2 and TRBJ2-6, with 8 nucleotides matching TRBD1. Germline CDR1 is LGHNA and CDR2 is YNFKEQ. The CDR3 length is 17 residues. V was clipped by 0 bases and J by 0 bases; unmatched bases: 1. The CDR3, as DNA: TGTGCCAGCAGCCAAGAGACAGGGGACTCTGGGGCCAACGTCCTGACTTTC. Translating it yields CASSQETGDSGANVLTF.

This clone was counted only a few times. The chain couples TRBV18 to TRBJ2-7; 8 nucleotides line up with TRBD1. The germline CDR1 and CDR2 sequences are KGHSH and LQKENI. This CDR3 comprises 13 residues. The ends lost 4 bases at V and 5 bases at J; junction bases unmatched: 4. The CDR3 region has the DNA TGTGCCAGCTCACTCGGACAGGGCAACGAGCAGTACTTC. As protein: CASSLGQGNEQYF.

CDR3 sequence (DNA): TGTGCCTGGAGTGTACTCGGACAGGGGATGGGGTATAATTCACCCCTCCACTTT. It yields the protein CAWSVLGQGMGYNSPLHF. J is TRBJ1-6 and V is TRBV30, with 9 bases aligning to TRBD1. The V and J ends lost 0 bases and 4 bases, in that order; junction bases with no gene match: 10. This CDR3 comprises 18 residues. Looked up from germline, CDR1 is GTSNPN and CDR2 is SVGIG (reference sequence).

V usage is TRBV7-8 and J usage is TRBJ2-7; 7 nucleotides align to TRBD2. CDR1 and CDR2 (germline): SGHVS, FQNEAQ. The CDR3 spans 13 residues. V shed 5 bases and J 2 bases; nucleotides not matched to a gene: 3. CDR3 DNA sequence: TGTGCCAGCAGCCGCGGGGGACCCTACGAGCAGTACTTC. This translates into CASSRGGPYEQYF.

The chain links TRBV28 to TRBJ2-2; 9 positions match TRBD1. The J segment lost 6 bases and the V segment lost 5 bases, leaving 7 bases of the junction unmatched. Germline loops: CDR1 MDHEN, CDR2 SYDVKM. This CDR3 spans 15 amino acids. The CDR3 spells CASSPTRDRAGELFF. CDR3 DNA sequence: TGTGCCAGCAGTCCGACCCGGGACAGGGCCGGGGAGCTGTTTTTT.

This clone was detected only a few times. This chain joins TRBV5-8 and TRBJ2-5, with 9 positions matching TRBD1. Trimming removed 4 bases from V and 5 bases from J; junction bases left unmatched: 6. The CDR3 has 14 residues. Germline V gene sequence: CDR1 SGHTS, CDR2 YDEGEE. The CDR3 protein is CASSRQGVEETQYF. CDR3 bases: TGTGCCAGCAGCCGACAGGGGGTAGAGGAGACCCAGTACTTC.

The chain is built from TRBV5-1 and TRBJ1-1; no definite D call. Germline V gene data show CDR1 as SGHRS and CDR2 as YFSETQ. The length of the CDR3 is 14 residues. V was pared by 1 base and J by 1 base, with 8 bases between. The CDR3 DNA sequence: TGCGCCAGCAGCTTGAATTCGGGGAACACTGAAGCTTTCTTT. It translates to CASSLNSGNTEAFF.

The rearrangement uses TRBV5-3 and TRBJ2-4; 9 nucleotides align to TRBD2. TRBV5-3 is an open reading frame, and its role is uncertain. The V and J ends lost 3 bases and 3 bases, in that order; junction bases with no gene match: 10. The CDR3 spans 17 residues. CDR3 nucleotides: TGTGCCAGAAGCTGGCGTCGCGGGGGGGTCGACAAAAACATTCAGTACTTC. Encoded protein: CARSWRRGGVDKNIQYF.

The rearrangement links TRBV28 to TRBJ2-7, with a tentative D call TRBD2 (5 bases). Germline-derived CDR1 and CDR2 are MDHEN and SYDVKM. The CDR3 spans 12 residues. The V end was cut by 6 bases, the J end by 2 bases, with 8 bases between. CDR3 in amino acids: CASRGSPYEQYF. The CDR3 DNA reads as TGTGCCAGCAGGGGGAGCCCCTACGAGCAGTACTTC.

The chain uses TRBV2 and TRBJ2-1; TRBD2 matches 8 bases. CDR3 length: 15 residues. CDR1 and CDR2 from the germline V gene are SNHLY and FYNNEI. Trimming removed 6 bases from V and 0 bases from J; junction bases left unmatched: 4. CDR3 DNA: TGTGCCAGCAGAGTAGCGGGGAACTCCTACAATGAGCAGTTCTTC. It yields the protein CASRVAGNSYNEQFF.

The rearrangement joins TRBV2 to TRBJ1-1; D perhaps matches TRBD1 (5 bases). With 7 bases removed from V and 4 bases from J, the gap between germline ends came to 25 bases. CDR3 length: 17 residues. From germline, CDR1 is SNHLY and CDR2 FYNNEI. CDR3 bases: TGTGCCAGCATCCTTAGTCTCCACGCGACGGGGGGCACTGAAGCTTTCTTT. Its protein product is CASILSLHATGGTEAFF. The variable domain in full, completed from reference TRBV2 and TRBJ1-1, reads EPEVTQTPSHQVTQMGQEVILRCVPISNHLYFYWYRQILGQKVEFLVSFYNNEISEKSEIFDDQFSVERPDGSNFTLKIRSTKLEDSAMYFCASILSLHATGGTEAFFGQGTRLTVV.

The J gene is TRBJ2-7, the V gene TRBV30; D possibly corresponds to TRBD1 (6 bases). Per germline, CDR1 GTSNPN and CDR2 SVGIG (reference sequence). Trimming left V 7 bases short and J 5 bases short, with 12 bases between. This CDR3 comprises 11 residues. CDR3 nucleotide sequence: TGTGCCTTGGCCACAGGGAACGAGCAGTACTTC. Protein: CALATGNEQYF.

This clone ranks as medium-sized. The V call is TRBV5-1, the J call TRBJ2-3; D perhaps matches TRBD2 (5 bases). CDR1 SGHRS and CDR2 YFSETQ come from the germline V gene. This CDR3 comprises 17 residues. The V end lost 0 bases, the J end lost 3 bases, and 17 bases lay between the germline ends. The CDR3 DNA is TGCGCCAGCAGCTTGGTTCCGAATCAGCTAGCTACAGATACGCAGTATTTT. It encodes CASSLVPNQLATDTQYF.

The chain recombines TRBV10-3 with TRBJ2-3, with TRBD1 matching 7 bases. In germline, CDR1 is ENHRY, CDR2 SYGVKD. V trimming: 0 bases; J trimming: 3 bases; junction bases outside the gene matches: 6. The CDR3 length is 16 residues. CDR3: CAISESGPGGTDTQYF. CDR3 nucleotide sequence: TGTGCCATCAGTGAGTCGGGTCCAGGGGGTACAGATACGCAGTATTTT.